The 2 T cell receptor beta chains in this list originate from one sample, sequenced in a study of T cells in localized non-small cell lung cancer. Only in-frame clones appear in the TCRdb table, and some are missing; sequencing was by immunoSEQ multiplex PCR. The sample carries some 16,000 clones, approximately 81% recorded once. The sequenced sample was peripheral blood, obtained before any cancer treatment. Every receptor here comes from a male donor older than 55 with stage I lung adenocarcinoma.

The gene calls are TRBV7-9 and TRBJ2-7; weak D call: TRBD2 (5 bases). Trimming removed 2 bases at V and 9 bases at J, with 8 bases between. Per the germline V gene, CDR1 is SEHNR and CDR2 is FQNEAQ (reference sequence). This CDR3 has 11 residues. Written as DNA, the CDR3 is TGTGCCAGCAGCTTAACGAGCGGGCAGTACTTC. It yields the protein CASSLTSGQYF.

The chain is built from TRBV6-5 and TRBJ1-1, with unresolved D. Trimming removed 6 bases from V and 7 bases from J, with 12 bases in between. The CDR3 is made up of 12 amino acids. Germline CDR1 is MNHEY and CDR2 is SVGAGI. CDR3 bases: TGTGCCAGCAGCCCCCCAGGCCGTGAAGCTTTCTTT. This sequence encodes CASSPPGREAFF.